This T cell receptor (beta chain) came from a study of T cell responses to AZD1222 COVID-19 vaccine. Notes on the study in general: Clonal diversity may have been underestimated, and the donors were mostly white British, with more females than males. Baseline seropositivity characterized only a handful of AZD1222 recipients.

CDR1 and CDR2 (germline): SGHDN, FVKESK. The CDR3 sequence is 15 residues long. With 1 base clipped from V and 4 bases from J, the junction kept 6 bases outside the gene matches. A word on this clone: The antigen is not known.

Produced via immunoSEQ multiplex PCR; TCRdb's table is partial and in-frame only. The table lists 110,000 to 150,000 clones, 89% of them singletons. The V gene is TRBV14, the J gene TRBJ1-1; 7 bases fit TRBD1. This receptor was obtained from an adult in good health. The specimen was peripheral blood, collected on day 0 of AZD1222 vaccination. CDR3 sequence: CASSQGPPGGTEAFF. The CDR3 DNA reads TGTGCCAGCAGCCAAGGGCCCCCAGGGGGCACTGAAGCTTTCTTT.